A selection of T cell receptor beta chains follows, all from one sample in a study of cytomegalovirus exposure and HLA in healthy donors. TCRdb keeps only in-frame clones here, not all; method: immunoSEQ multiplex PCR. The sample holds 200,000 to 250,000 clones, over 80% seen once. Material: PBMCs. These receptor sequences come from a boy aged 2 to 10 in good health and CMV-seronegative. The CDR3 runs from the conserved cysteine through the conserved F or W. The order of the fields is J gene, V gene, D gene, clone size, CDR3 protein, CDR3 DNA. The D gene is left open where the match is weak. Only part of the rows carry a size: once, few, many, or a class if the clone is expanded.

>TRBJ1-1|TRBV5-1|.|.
CASSLGQGGTEAFF
TGCGCCAGCAGCTTGGGCCAGGGAGGCACTGAAGCTTTCTTT
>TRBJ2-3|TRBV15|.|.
CATSRLPGSSTDTQYF
TGTGCCACCAGCAGACTGCCAGGTTCGAGCACAGATACGCAGTATTTT
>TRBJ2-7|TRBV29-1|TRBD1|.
CSVDAGTGSYEQYF
TGCAGCGTTGACGCCGGGACAGGGTCCTACGAGCAGTACTTC
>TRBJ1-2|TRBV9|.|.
CASSVGIMIGYGYTF
TGTGCCAGCAGCGTAGGTATTATGATCGGCTATGGCTACACCTTC
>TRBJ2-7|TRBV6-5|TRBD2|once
CASIRTSGGTYEQYF
TGTGCCAGCATTCGGACTAGCGGGGGAACCTACGAGCAGTACTTC
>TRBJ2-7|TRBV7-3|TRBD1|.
CASSLRGARDSSYEQYF
TGTGCCAGCAGCCTCAGGGGTGCCCGGGACAGCTCCTACGAGCAGTACTTC
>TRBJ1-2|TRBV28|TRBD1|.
CASSVDRAGDYGYTF
TGTGCCAGCAGTGTCGACAGGGCTGGAGACTATGGCTACACCTTC
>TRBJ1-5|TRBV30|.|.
CAWSVIGPQPQHF
TGTGCCTGGAGTGTAATTGGGCCTCAGCCCCAGCATTTT
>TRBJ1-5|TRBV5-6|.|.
CASSFQGQIQPQHF
TGTGCCAGCAGCTTCCAGGGGCAAATTCAGCCCCAGCATTTT
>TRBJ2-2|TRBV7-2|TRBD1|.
CASSLGQGASTGELFF
TGTGCCAGCAGCTTAGGACAGGGGGCGAGCACCGGGGAGCTGTTTTTT
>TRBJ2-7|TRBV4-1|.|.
CASSPPVGSRQYF
TGCGCCAGCAGCCCCCCCGTTGGGAGTCGACAGTACTTC
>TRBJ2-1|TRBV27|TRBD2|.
CASSHGLAGNYNEQFF
TGTGCCAGCAGCCACGGACTAGCGGGAAACTACAATGAGCAGTTCTTC
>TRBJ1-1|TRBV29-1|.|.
CSVLLRRKENTEAFF
TGCAGCGTTCTTCTAAGGAGGAAGGAGAACACTGAAGCTTTCTTT
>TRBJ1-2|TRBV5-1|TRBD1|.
CASSPGTGHYGYTF
TGCGCCAGCAGCCCCGGGACAGGGCACTATGGCTACACCTTC
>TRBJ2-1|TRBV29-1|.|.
CSVESRTQSSYNEQFF
TGCAGCGTTGAATCCCGGACTCAAAGCTCCTACAATGAGCAGTTCTTC
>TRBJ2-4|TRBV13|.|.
CASSSNRELAKNIQYF
TGTGCCAGCAGCTCGAACAGAGAACTAGCCAAAAACATTCAGTACTTC
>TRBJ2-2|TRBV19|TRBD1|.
CASSPPSGQGDHGELFF
TGTGCCAGTAGTCCTCCATCCGGACAGGGGGACCACGGGGAGCTGTTTTTT
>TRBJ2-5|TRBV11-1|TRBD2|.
CASSPLTSGQETQYF
TGTGCCAGCAGCCCGCTGACTAGCGGCCAAGAGACCCAGTACTTC
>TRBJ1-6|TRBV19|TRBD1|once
CASRNRDRGLKNSPLHF
TGTGCCAGTAGAAACCGGGACAGGGGTTTGAAGAATTCACCCCTCCACTTT
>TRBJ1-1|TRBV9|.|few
CASSPSGGNTEAFF
TGTGCCAGCAGCCCCTCCGGGGGGAACACTGAAGCTTTCTTT
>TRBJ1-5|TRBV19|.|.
CASDSDGGNQPQHF
TGTGCCAGTGACTCGGACGGGGGCAATCAGCCCCAGCATTTT
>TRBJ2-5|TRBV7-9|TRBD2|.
CASGLAGVGETQYF
TGTGCCTCGGGACTAGCGGGAGTTGGGGAGACCCAGTACTTC
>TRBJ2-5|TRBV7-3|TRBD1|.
CASSLGAGGAETQYF
TGTGCCAGCAGCTTAGGAGCAGGGGGCGCCGAGACCCAGTACTTC
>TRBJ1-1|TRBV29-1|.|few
CSVAQGSTEAFF
TGCAGCGTTGCCCAGGGAAGCACTGAAGCTTTCTTT
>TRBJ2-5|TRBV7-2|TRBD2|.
CASSLTSGAQSETQYF
TGTGCCAGCAGCTTAACTAGCGGAGCCCAATCAGAGACCCAGTACTTC
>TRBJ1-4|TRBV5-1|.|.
CASRRANNEKLFF
TGCGCCAGCAGGAGGGCAAATAATGAAAAACTGTTTTTT
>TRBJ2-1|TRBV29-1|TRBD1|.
CSGRQGANNEQFF
TGCAGCGGAAGACAGGGGGCTAATAATGAGCAGTTCTTC
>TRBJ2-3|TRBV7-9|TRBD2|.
CASSPRGLAGGSTDTQYF
TGTGCCAGCAGCCCCCGGGGACTAGCGGGAGGGAGCACAGATACGCAGTATTTT
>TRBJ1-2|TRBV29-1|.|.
CSVEGPLANYGYTF
TGCAGCGTTGAAGGTCCACTAGCTAACTATGGCTACACCTTC
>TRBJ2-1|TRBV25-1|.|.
CASSDPARASYNEQFF
TGTGCCAGCAGCGACCCCGCCAGGGCCTCCTACAATGAGCAGTTCTTC
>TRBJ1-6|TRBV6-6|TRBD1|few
CASSYSGTGESPLHF
TGTGCCAGCAGTTACTCCGGGACAGGGGAGTCACCCCTCCACTTT
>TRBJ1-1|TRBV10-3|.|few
CAINRGPETEAFF
TGTGCCATCAATCGAGGGCCCGAGACTGAAGCTTTCTTT
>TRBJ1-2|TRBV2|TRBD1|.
CASGRTGGGYGYTF
TGTGCCAGCGGAAGGACAGGGGGCGGCTATGGCTACACCTTC
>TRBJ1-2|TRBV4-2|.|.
CASSQDLGRYGYTF
TGTGCCAGCAGCCAAGATTTAGGGAGGTATGGCTACACCTTC